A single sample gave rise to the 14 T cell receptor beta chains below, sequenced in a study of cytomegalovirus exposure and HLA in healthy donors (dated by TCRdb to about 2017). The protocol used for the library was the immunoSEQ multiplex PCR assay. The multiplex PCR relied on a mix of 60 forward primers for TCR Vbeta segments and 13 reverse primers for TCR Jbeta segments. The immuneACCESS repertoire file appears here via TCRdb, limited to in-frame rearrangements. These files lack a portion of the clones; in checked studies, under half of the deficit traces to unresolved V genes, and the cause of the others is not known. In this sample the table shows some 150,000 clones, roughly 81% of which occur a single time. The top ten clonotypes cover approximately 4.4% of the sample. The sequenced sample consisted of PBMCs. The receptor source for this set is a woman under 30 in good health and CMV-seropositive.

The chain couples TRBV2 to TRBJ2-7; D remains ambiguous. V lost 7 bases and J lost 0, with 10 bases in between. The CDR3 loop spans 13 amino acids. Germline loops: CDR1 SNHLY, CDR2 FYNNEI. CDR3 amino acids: CASTSSSSYEQYF. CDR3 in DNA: TGTGCCAGCACCTCTTCCAGCTCCTACGAGCAGTACTTC. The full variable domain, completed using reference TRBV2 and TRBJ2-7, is EPEVTQTPSHQVTQMGQEVILRCVPISNHLYFYWYRQILGQKVEFLVSFYNNEISEKSEIFDDQFSVERPDGSNFTLKIRSTKLEDSAMYFCASTSSSSYEQYFGPGTRLTVT.

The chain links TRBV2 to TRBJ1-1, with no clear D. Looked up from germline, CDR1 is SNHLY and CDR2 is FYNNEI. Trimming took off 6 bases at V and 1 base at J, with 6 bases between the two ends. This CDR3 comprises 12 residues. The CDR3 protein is CASRAPNTEAFF. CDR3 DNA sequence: TGTGCCAGCAGGGCACCGAACACTGAAGCTTTCTTT.

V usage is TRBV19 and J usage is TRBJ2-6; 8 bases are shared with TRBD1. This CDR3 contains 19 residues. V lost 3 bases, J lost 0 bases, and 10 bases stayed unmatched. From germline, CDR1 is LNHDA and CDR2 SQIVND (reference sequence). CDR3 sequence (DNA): TGTGCCAGTAGTATGAATTATCGGACAGGGCTCTCTGGGGCCAACGTCCTGACTTTC. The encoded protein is CASSMNYRTGLSGANVLTF. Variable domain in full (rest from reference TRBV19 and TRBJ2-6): DGGITQSPKYLFRKEGQNVTLSCEQNLNHDAMYWYRQDPGQGLRLIYYSQIVNDFQKGDIAEGYSVSREKKESFPLTVTSAQKNPTAFYLCASSMNYRTGLSGANVLTFGAGSRLTVL.

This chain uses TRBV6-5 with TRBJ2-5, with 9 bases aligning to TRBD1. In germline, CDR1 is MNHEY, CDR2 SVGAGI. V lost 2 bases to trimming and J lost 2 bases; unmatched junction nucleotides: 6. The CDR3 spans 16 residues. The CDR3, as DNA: TGTGCCAGCAGTTACGCCGGGACAGGGTGGCAAGAGACCCAGTACTTC. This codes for CASSYAGTGWQETQYF.

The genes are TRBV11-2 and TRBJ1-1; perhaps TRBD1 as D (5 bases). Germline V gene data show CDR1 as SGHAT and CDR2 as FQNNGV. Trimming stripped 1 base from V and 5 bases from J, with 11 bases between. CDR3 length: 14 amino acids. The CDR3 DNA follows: TGTGCCAGCAGCTTAGGGGGCCTTATGACTGAAGCTTTCTTT. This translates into CASSLGGLMTEAFF.

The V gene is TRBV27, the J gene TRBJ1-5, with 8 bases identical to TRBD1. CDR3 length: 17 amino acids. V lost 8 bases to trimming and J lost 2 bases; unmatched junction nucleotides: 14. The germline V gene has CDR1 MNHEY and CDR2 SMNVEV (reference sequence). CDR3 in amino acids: CASGRWGQALGNQPQHF. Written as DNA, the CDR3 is TGTGCCAGCGGCCGGTGGGGACAGGCCCTTGGCAATCAGCCCCAGCATTTT.

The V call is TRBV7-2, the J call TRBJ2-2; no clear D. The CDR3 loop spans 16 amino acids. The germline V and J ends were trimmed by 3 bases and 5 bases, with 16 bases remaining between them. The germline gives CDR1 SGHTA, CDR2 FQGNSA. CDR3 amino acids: CASSFFLGARTGELFF. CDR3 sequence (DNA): TGTGCCAGCAGCTTCTTCCTAGGAGCTAGGACCGGGGAGCTGTTTTTT. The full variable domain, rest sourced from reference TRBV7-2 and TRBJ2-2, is GAGVSQSPSNKVTEKGKDVELRCDPISGHTALYWYRQSLGQGLEFLIYFQGNSAPDKSGLPSDRFSAERTGGSVSTLTIQRTQQEDSAVYLCASSFFLGARTGELFFGEGSRLTVL.

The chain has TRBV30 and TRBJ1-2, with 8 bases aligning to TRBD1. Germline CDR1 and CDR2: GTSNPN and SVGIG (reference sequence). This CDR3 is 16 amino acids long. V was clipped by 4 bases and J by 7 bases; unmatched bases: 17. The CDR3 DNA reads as TGTGCCTGGAACGGACAGGGCGGGGAGTGGTACAGTGGCTACACCTTC. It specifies CAWNGQGGEWYSGYTF.

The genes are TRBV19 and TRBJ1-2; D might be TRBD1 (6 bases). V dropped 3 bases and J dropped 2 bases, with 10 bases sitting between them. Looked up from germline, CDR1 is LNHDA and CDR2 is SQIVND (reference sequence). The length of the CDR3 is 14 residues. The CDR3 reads CASSIWQGNYGYTF. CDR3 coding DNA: TGTGCCAGTAGTATCTGGCAGGGGAACTATGGCTACACCTTC.

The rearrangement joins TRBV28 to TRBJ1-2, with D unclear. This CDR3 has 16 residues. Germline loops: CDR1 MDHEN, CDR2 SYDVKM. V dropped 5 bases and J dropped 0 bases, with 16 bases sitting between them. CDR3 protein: CASSEASLVANYGYTF. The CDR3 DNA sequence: TGTGCCAGCAGTGAAGCGTCGTTAGTGGCTAACTATGGCTACACCTTC.

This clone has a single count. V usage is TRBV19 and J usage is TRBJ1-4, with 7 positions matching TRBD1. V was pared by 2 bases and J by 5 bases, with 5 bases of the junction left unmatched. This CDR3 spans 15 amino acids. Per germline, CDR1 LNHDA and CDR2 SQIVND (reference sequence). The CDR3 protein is CASSIKGAPNEKLFF. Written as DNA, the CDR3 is TGTGCCAGTAGTATAAAGGGGGCCCCCAATGAAAAACTGTTTTTT.

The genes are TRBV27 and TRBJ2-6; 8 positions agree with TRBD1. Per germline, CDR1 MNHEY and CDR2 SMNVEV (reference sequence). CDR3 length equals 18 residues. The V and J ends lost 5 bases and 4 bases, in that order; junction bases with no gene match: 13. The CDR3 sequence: CASSQKGQGAWGANVLTF. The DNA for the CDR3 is TGTGCCAGCAGTCAGAAGGGGCAGGGGGCATGGGGGGCCAACGTCCTGACTTTC.

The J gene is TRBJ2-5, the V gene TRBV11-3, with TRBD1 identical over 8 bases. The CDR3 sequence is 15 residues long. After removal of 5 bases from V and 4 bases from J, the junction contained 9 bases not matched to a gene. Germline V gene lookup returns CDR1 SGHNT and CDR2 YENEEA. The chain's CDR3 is CASSQSGGAGETQYF. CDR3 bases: TGTGCCAGCAGCCAATCAGGGGGCGCGGGAGAGACCCAGTACTTC.

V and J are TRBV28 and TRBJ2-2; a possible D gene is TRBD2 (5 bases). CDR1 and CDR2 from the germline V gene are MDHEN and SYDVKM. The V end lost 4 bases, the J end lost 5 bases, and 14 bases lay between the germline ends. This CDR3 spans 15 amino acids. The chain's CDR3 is CASSYSGISTGELFF. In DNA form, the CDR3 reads TGTGCCAGCAGTTACTCCGGGATCTCGACCGGGGAGCTGTTTTTT.